This T cell receptor (beta chain) appears in the sequencing data of a study of cytomegalovirus exposure and HLA in healthy donors. Produced via immunoSEQ multiplex PCR; TCRdb's table is partial and in-frame only. The top ten hold about 1.2% of the sample, which has some 180,000 clones, 81% seen once. CDR1 and CDR2 (germline): SGHTA, FQGNSA. Trimming took 4 bases from V and 2 from J, leaving 20 bases between them. This CDR3 region has 17 residues. Specimen: PBMCs. The rearrangement joins TRBV7-2 to TRBJ1-2, with D possibly TRBD1 on 5 matching bases. The clonotype was recovered from a woman in her twenties or thirties in good health and CMV-seronegative. The CDR3 DNA is TGTGCCAGCAGCTCCTACAGTCAGGAGGGGATGAACTATGGCTACACCTTC. This encodes CASSSYSQEGMNYGYTF. Full variable domain (remainder filled in from reference TRBV7-2 and TRBJ1-2): GAGVSQSPSNKVTEKGKDVELRCDPISGHTALYWYRQSLGQGLEFLIYFQGNSAPDKSGLPSDRFSAERTGGSVSTLTIQRTQQEDSAVYLCASSSYSQEGMNYGYTFGSGTRLTVV.